A selection of T cell receptor beta chains follows, all from one sample in a study of vaccination effects on CD4 cells after COVID-19. The antigens of these receptors remain unknown. Clones were read by immunoSEQ multiplex PCR, and TCRdb kept only the in-frame ones, dropping some. The sample lists fewer than 70,000 clones, about 80% occurring once. Sequenced material: CD4+ T cells from PBMCs cultured with SARS-CoV-2 spike peptides, taken before COVID-19 vaccination. The receptors come from a human donor who received a COVID-19 vaccine. Each CDR3 is given with its conserved first and last residue. The order of the fields is clone size, V gene, J gene, D gene, CDR3 DNA, CDR3 protein. D genes are given only for firm matches. A clone size is listed for some rows: how often the clone was seen (once, few, many), or a class if it is expanded.

clone size: .; V gene: TRBV21-1; J gene: TRBJ2-3; D gene: .; CDR3 DNA: TGTGCCAGCAGCAGAGTAGACAGGGGGTATACAGATACGCAGTATTTT; CDR3 protein: CASSRVDRGYTDTQYF
clone size: few; V gene: TRBV5-1; J gene: TRBJ1-3; D gene: TRBD1; CDR3 DNA: TGCGCCAGCAGCCTGACAGGGGGCTTTGGAAACACCATATATTTT; CDR3 protein: CASSLTGGFGNTIYF
clone size: .; V gene: TRBV13; J gene: TRBJ2-1; D gene: .; CDR3 DNA: TGTGCCAGCAGCTCATGGATTTACAATGAGCAGTTCTTC; CDR3 protein: CASSSWIYNEQFF
clone size: .; V gene: TRBV28; J gene: TRBJ1-5; D gene: TRBD1; CDR3 DNA: TGTGCCAGCAGTTCCCCGGGGACAGGGGTTACTCAGCCCCAGCATTTT; CDR3 protein: CASSSPGTGVTQPQHF
clone size: .; V gene: TRBV5-5; J gene: TRBJ2-2; D gene: .; CDR3 DNA: TGTGCCAGCAGCCAAGTCGACGGATTCACCGGGGAGCTGTTTTTT; CDR3 protein: CASSQVDGFTGELFF
clone size: .; V gene: TRBV7-2; J gene: TRBJ1-3; D gene: .; CDR3 DNA: TGTGCCAGCAGCTTAGGAGGCACCATATATTTT; CDR3 protein: CASSLGGTIYF
clone size: .; V gene: TRBV12-3/TRBV12-4; J gene: TRBJ1-3; D gene: .; CDR3 DNA: TGTGCCAGCAGTTTAGCGTCCAGCACCATATATTTT; CDR3 protein: CASSLASSTIYF
clone size: once; V gene: TRBV6-4; J gene: TRBJ1-2; D gene: .; CDR3 DNA: TGTGCCAGCAGTGACCGGTGGGGGGGACGTGGCTACACCTTC; CDR3 protein: CASSDRWGGRGYTF
clone size: .; V gene: TRBV3-1/TRBV3-2; J gene: TRBJ2-3; D gene: .; CDR3 DNA: TGTGCCAGCAGCCAAGATTGGGACAACACAGATACGCAGTATTTT; CDR3 protein: CASSQDWDNTDTQYF
clone size: .; V gene: TRBV4-3; J gene: TRBJ1-4; D gene: .; CDR3 DNA: TGCGCCAGCAGCCACCGGGCGGGTGGTGAAAAACTGTTTTTT; CDR3 protein: CASSHRAGGEKLFF
clone size: .; V gene: TRBV7-8; J gene: TRBJ2-1; D gene: .; CDR3 DNA: TGTGCCAGCAGAAAAGAGAGGGGCGGCAGAGAGGGCTACAATGAGCAGTTCTTC; CDR3 protein: CASRKERGGREGYNEQFF
clone size: .; V gene: TRBV6-6; J gene: TRBJ1-1; D gene: .; CDR3 DNA: TGTGCCAGCAGTTACTCAGGGGATGGGACTGAAGCTTTCTTT; CDR3 protein: CASSYSGDGTEAFF
clone size: .; V gene: TRBV2; J gene: TRBJ2-1; D gene: .; CDR3 DNA: TGTGCCAGTGACGGCGGGGTCTCCTACAATGAGCAGTTCTTC; CDR3 protein: CASDGGVSYNEQFF
clone size: .; V gene: TRBV4-1; J gene: TRBJ2-3; D gene: .; CDR3 DNA: TGCGCCAGCAGGCTACTAGGGGAAGGCTTCACAGATACGCAGTATTTT; CDR3 protein: CASRLLGEGFTDTQYF
clone size: .; V gene: TRBV7-9; J gene: TRBJ1-2; D gene: .; CDR3 DNA: TGTGCCAGCAGCATAAGCCAATCCAGCTACACCTTC; CDR3 protein: CASSISQSSYTF
clone size: .; V gene: TRBV19; J gene: TRBJ1-1; D gene: .; CDR3 DNA: TGTGCCAGTAGTATAGGCCGAGAGACTGAAGCTTTCTTT; CDR3 protein: CASSIGRETEAFF
clone size: .; V gene: TRBV7-3; J gene: TRBJ2-2; D gene: .; CDR3 DNA: TGTGCCAGCAGCTCACCCGCGAACACCGGGGAGCTGTTTTTT; CDR3 protein: CASSSPANTGELFF
clone size: once; V gene: TRBV5-5; J gene: TRBJ2-1; D gene: .; CDR3 DNA: TGTGCCAGCCTGGAGGGACTGGGGTACAATGAGCAGTTCTTC; CDR3 protein: CASLEGLGYNEQFF
clone size: once; V gene: TRBV11-2; J gene: TRBJ2-1; D gene: TRBD2; CDR3 DNA: TGTGCCAGCAGCTTAGATGAAGTAGCGGGGGGCAATGAGCAGTTCTTC; CDR3 protein: CASSLDEVAGGNEQFF